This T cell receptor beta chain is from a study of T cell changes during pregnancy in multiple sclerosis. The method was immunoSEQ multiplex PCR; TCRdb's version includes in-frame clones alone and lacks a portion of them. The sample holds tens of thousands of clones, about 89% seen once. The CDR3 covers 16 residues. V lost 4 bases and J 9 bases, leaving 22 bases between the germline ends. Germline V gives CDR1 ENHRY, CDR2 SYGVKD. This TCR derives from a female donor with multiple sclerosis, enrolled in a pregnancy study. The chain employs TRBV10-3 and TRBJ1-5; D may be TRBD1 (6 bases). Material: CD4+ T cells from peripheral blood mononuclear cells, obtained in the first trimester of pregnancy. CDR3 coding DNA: TGTGCCATCAGTGCGGGCCAGACAGGCGGTTCGTCGCCCCAGCATTTT. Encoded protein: CAISAGQTGGSSPQHF.